Reported below is one T cell receptor (beta chain). This entry belongs to a study of shared clonotypes between healthy human individuals. The study separated CD4+ cells into CD45RA+ naive and CD45RA-negative memory subsets. Each cell subset's genomic DNA was divided evenly among several immunoSEQ plates. Method: immunoSEQ multiplex PCR; TCRdb's copy keeps in-frame clones and lacks some. The repertoire includes about 1.1 million clones, approximately 78% of them detected once, and roughly 0.62% sits in the top ten. CDR3 length equals 14 residues. Trimming removed 3 bases at V and 5 bases at J, with 10 bases between. CDR1 is LNHNV, CDR2 YYDKDF, per germline (reference sequence).

Material: memory CD4+ T cells from PBMCs. Subset defined: CD45RA-negative fraction. This chain connects TRBV15 to TRBJ2-2, with D possibly TRBD1 on 6 matching bases. The clonotype comes from a man younger than 30 in good health. Some clones in this sample may be carry-over from other donors' samples. CDR3 residues: CATSREQGTGELFF. Written as DNA, the CDR3 is TGTGCCACCAGCAGGGAACAGGGAACCGGGGAGCTGTTTTTT.